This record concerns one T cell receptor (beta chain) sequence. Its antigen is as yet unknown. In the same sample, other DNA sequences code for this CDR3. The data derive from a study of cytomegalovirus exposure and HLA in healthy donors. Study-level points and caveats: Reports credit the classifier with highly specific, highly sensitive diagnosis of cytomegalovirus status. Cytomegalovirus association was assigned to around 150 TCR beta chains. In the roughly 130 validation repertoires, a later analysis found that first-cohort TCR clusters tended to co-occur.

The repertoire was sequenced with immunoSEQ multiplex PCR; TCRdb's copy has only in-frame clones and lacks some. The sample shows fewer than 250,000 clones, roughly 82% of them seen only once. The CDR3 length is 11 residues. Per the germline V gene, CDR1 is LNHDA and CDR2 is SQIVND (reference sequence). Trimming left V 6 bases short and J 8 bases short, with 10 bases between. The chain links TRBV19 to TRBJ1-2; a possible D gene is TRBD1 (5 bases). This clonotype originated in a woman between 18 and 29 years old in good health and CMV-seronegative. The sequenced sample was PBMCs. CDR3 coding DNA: TGTGCCAGTAGCCCCGGGGGGGGCTACACCTTC. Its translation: CASSPGGGYTF.